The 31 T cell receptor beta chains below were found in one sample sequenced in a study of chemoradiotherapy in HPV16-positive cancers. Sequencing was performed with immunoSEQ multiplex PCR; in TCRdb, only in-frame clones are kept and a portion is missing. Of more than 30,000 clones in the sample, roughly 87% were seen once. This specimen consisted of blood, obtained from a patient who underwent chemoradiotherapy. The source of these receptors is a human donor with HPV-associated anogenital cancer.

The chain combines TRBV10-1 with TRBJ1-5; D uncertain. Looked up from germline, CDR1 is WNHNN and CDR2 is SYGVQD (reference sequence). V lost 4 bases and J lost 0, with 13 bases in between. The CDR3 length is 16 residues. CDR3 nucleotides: TGCGCCAGCAGTGTCTGGACTGACAATAGCAATCAGCCCCAGCATTTT. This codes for CASSVWTDNSNQPQHF.

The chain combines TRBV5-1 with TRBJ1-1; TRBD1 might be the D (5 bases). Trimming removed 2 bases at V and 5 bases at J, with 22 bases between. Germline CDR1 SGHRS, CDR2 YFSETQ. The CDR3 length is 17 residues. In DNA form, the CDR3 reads TGCGCCAGCAGCTTTACAGGACGGCCGTGGGGAGTGACTGAAGCTTTCTTT. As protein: CASSFTGRPWGVTEAFF.

CDR3 DNA: TGTGCCAGCAGCTTTCGACAGGGGGAGGTCTACGAGCAGTACTTC. Its translation is CASSFRQGEVYEQYF. J is TRBJ2-7 and V is TRBV2, with TRBD1 matching over 9 bases. The V and J ends lost 6 bases and 3 bases, in that order; junction bases with no gene match: 9. Germline V gene lookup returns CDR1 SNHLY and CDR2 FYNNEI. This CDR3 has 15 residues.

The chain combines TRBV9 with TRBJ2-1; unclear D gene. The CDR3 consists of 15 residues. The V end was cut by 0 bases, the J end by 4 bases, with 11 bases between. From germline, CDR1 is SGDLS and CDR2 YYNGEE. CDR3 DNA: TGTGCCAGCAGCGTAGCGTTTGAGCCGTACAATGAGCAGTTCTTC. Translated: CASSVAFEPYNEQFF.

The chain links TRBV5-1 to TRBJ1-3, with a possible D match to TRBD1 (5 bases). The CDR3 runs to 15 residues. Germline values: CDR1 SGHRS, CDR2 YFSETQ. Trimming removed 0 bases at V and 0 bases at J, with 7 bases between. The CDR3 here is CASSLEGISGNTIYF. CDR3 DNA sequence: TGCGCCAGCAGCTTGGAGGGGATCTCTGGAAACACCATATATTTT.

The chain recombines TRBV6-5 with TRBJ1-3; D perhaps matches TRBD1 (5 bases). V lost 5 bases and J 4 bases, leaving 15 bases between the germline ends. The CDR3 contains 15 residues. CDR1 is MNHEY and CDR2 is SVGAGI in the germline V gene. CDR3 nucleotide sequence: TGTGCCAGCAGTCGCACAAGCAGGGAAGGAAACACCATATATTTT. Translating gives CASSRTSREGNTIYF.

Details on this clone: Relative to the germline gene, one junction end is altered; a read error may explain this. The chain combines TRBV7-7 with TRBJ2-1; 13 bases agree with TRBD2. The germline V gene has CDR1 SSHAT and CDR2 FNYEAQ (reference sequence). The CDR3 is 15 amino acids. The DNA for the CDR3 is TGTGCTAGCAGCTTAGAACTAGCGGGAGGGTCTGAGCAGTTCTTC. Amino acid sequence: CASSLELAGGSEQFF.

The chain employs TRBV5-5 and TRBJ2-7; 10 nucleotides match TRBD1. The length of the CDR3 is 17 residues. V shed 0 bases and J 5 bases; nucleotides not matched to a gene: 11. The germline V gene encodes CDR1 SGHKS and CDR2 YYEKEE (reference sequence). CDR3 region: CASSLETWGTGVDEQYF. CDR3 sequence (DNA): TGTGCCAGCAGCTTGGAAACCTGGGGGACAGGGGTAGACGAGCAGTACTTC.

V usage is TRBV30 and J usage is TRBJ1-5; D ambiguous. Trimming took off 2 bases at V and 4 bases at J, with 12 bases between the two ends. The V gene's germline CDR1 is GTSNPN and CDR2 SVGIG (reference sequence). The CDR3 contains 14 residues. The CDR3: CAWSRNRANQPQHF. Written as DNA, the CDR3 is TGTGCCTGGAGTAGGAACAGAGCAAATCAGCCCCAGCATTTT.

CDR3 nucleotides: TGTGCCAGCCCCTCAGGACATGACACCGGGGAGCTGTTTTTT. Translated, it gives CASPSGHDTGELFF. This sequence joins TRBV18 and TRBJ2-2, with D maybe TRBD1 (5 bases). CDR1 is KGHSH, CDR2 LQKENI, per germline. CDR3 length equals 14 residues. Deletions cut 8 bases from V and 3 bases from J, with 13 bases between.

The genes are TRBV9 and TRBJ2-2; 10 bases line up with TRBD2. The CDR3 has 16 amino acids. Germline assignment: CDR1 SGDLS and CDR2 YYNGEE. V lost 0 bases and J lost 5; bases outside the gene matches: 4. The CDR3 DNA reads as TGTGCCAGCAGCGTAGGTCCTAGCGGGGGAACCGGGGAGCTGTTTTTT. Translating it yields CASSVGPSGGTGELFF.

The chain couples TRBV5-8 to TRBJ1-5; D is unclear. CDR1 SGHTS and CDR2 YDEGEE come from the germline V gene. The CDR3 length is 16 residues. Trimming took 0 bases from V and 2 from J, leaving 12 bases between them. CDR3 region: CASSLEVGVRNQPQHF. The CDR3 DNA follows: TGTGCCAGCAGCTTGGAGGTCGGGGTCCGCAATCAGCCCCAGCATTTT.

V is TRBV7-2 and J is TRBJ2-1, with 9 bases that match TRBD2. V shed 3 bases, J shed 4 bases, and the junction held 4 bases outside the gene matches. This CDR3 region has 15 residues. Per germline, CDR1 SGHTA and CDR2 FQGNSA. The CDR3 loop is CASSFPTSGYNEQFF. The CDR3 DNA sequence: TGTGCCAGCAGCTTTCCGACTAGCGGATACAATGAGCAGTTCTTC.

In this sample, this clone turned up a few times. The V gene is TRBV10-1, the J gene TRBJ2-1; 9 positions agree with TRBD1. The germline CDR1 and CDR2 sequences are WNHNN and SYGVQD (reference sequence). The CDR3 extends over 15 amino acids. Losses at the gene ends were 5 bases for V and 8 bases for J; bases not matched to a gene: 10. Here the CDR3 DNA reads TGCGCCAGCAGTCCGGGACAGGGAAATAGCGATGAGCAGTTCTTC. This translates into CASSPGQGNSDEQFF.

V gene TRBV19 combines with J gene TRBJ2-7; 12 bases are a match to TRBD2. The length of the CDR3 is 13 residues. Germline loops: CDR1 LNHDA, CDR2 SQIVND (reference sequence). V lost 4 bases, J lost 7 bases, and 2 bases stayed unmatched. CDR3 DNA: TGTGCCAGTAGTACGGGACTAGCGGGTGAGCAGTACTTC. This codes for CASSTGLAGEQYF.

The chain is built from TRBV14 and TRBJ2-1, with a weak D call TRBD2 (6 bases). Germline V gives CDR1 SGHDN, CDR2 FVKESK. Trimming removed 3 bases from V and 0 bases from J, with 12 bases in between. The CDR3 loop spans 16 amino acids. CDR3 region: CASSHRDSSSYNEQFF. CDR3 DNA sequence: TGTGCCAGCAGCCACCGGGACTCGAGCTCCTACAATGAGCAGTTCTTC.

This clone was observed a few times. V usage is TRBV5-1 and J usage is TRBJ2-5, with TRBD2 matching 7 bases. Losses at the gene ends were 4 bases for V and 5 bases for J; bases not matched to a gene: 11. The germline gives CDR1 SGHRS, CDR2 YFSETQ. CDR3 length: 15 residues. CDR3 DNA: TGCGCCAGCAGCCCGGGAGGCAGCCTGACGGAGACCCAGTACTTC. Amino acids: CASSPGGSLTETQYF.

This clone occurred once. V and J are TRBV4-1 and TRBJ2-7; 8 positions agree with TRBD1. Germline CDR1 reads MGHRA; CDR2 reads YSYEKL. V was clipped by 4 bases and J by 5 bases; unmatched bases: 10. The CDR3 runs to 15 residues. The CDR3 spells CASSRQTGAQDEQYF. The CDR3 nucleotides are TGCGCCAGCAGCCGCCAGACAGGGGCGCAGGACGAGCAGTACTTC.

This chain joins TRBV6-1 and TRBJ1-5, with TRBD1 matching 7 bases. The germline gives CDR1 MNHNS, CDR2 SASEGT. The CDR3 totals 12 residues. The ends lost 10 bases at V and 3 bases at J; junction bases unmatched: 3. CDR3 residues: CATTGFNQPQHF. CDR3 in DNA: TGTGCCACGACAGGGTTCAATCAGCCCCAGCATTTT.

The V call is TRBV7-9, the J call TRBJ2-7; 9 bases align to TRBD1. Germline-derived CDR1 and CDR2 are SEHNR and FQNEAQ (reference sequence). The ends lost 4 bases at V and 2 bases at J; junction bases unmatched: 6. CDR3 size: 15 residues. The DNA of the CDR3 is TGTGCCAGCAGCTATTCGGACAGGGGACCCTACGAGCAGTACTTC. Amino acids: CASSYSDRGPYEQYF.

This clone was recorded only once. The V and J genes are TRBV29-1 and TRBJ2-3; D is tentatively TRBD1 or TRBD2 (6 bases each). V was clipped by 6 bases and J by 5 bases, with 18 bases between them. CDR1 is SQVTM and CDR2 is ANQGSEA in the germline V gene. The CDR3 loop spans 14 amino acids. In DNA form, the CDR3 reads TGCAGCGTGCGGAGGGGGATTGGTGGAGATACGCAGTATTTT. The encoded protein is CSVRRGIGGDTQYF.

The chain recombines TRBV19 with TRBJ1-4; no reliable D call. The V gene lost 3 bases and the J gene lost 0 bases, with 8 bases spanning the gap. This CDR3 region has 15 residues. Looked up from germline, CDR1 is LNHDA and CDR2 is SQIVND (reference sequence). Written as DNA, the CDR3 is TGTGCCAGTAGTATGGGAATTGCAACTAATGAAAAACTGTTTTTT. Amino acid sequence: CASSMGIATNEKLFF.

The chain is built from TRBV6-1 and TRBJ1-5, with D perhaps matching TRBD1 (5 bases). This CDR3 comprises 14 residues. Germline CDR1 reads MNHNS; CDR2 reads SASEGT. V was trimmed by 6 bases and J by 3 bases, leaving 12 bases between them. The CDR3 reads CASSMGTINQPQHF. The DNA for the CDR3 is TGTGCCAGCAGCATGGGGACGATCAATCAGCCCCAGCATTTT.

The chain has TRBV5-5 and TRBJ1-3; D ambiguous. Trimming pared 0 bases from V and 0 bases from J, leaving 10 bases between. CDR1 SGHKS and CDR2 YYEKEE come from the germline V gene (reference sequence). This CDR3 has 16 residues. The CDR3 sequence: CASSLDGRISGNTIYF. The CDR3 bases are TGTGCCAGCAGCTTGGACGGCAGGATCTCTGGAAACACCATATATTTT.

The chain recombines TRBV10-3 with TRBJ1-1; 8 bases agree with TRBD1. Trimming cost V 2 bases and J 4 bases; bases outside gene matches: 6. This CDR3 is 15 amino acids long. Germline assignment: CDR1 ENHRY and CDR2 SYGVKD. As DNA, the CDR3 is TGTGCCATCAGTGAGACAGGACAGGGCGGCACTGAAGCTTTCTTT. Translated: CAISETGQGGTEAFF.

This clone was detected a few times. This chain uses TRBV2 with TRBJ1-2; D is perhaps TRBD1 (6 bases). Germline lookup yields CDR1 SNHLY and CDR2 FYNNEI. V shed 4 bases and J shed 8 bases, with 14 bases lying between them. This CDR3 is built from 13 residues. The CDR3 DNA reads TGTGCCAGCAGTGTAAGAGAACAGGGCGGCTACACCTTC. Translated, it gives CASSVREQGGYTF.

CDR3 loop: CASSLASDSTSGATIYF. The CDR3 region has the DNA TGTGCCAGCAGCTTAGCATCCGACAGTACCTCTGGGGCCACCATATATTTT. The rearrangement uses TRBV7-6 and TRBJ1-3, with D maybe TRBD1 (5 bases). The V and J ends lost 0 bases and 9 bases respectively, with 21 bases between them. There are 17 residues in the CDR3. The V gene's germline CDR1 is SGHVS and CDR2 FNYEAQ. The complete variable domain, with remaining parts taken from reference TRBV7-6 and TRBJ1-3, reads GAGVSQSPRYKVTKRGQDVALRCDPISGHVSLYWYRQALGQGPEFLTYFNYEAQQDKSGLPNDRFSAERPEGSISTLTIQRTEQRDSAMYRCASSLASDSTSGATIYFGEGSWLTVV.

The DNA for the CDR3 is TGTGCCAGCAGCGTAGGGGCAACTAATGAAAAACTGTTTTTT. Translation: CASSVGATNEKLFF. This chain uses TRBV9 with TRBJ1-4; D remains unclear. Germline-derived CDR1 and CDR2 are SGDLS and YYNGEE. The V gene lost 0 bases and the J gene lost 0 bases, with 3 bases spanning the gap. The length of the CDR3 is 14 residues. The variable domain in full, with the rest retrieved from reference TRBV9 and TRBJ1-4, is DSGVTQTPKHLITATGQRVTLRCSPRSGDLSVYWYQQSLDQGLQFLIQYYNGEERAKGNILERFSAQQFPDLHSELNLSSLELGDSALYFCASSVGATNEKLFFGSGTQLSVL.

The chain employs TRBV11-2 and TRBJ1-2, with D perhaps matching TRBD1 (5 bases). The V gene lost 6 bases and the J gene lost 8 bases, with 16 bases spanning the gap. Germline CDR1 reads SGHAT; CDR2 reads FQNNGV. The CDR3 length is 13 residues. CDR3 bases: TGTGCCAGCAGTCCTGACAGATCTATGGGCTACACCTTC. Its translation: CASSPDRSMGYTF. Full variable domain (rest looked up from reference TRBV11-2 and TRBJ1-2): EAGVAQSPRYKIIEKRQSVAFWCNPISGHATLYWYQQILGQGPKLLIQFQNNGVVDDSQLPKDRFSAERLKGVDSTLKIQPAKLEDSAVYLCASSPDRSMGYTFGSGTRLTVV.

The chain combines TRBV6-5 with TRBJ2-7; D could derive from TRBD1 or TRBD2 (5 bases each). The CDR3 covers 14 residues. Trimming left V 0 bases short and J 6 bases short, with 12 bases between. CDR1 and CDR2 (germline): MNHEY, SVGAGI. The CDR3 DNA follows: TGTGCCAGCAGTTACTCGAGCCAGGGAGTCGAGCAGTACTTC. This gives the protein CASSYSSQGVEQYF.

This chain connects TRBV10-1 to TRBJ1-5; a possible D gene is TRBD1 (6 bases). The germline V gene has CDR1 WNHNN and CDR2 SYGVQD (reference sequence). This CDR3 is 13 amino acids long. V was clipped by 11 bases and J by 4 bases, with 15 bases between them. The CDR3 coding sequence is TGCGCCGAAAACAGGGTGGGGAATCAGCCCCAGCATTTT. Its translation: CAENRVGNQPQHF.